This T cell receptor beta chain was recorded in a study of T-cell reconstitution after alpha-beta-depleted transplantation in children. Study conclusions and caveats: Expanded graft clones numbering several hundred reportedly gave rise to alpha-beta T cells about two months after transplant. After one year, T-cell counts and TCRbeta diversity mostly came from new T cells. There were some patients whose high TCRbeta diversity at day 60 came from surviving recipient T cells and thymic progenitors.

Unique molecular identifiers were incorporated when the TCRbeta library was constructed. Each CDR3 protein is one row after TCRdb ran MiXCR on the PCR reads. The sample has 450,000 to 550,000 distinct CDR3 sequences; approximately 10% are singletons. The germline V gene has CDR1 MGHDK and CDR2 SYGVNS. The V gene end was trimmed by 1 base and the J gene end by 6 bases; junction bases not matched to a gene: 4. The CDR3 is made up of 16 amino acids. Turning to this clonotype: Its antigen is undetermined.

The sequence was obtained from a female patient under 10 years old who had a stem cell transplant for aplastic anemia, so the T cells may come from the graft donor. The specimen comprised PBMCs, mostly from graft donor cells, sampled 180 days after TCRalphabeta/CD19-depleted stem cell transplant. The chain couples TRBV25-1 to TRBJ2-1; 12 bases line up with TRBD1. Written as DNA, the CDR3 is TGTGCCAGCAGTGAATCGGGGGACAGGGGGCTCAATGAGCAGTTCTTC. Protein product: CASSESGDRGLNEQFF.